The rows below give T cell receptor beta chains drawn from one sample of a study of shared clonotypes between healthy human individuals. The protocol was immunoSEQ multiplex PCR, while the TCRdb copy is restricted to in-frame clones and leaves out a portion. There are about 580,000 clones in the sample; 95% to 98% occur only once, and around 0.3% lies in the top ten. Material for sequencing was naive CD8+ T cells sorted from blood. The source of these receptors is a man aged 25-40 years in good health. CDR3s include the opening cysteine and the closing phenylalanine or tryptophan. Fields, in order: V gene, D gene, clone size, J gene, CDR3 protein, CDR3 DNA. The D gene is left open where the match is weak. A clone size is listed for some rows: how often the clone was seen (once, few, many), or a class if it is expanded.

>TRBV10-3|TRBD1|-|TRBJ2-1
CAISEDRGYNEQFF
TGTGCCATCAGCGAGGACAGGGGGTACAATGAGCAGTTCTTC
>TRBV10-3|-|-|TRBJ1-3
CAISESGPSWNTIYF
TGTGCCATCAGTGAGTCAGGACCTTCCTGGAACACCATATATTTT
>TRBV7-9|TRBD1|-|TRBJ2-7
CASSFGQGFYEQYF
TGTGCCAGCAGCTTCGGACAGGGGTTCTACGAGCAGTACTTC
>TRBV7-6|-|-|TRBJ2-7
CASSLEVTSEQYF
TGTGCCAGCAGCTTAGAAGTGACTAGCGAGCAGTACTTC
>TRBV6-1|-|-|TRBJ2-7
CASSEEVLYEQYF
TGTGCCAGCAGTGAAGAGGTCCTATACGAGCAGTACTTC
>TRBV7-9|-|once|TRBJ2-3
CASSLGSTDTQYF
TGTGCCAGCAGCTTAGGTAGCACAGATACGCAGTATTTT
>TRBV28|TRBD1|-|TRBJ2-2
CASRPPDRGTGELFF
TGTGCCAGCAGACCTCCTGACAGGGGCACCGGGGAGCTGTTTTTT
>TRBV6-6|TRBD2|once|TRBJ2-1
CASSWTSGRSYNEQFF
TGTGCCAGCAGTTGGACTAGCGGGAGATCCTACAATGAGCAGTTCTTC
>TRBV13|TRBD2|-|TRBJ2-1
CASSLALAGVDEQFF
TGTGCCAGCAGCTTAGCCCTAGCGGGAGTCGATGAGCAGTTCTTC
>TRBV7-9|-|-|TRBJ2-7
CASSLDEGPDSYEQYF
TGTGCCAGCAGCTTAGATGAGGGGCCGGACTCATACGAGCAGTACTTC
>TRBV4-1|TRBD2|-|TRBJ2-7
CASSQDPSGVYEQYF
TGCGCCAGCAGCCAAGATCCTAGCGGGGTATACGAGCAGTACTTC
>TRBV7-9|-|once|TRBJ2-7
CASSLDPYEQYF
TGTGCCAGCAGCTTAGATCCTTACGAGCAGTACTTC
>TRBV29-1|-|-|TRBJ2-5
CSVEAASQETQYF
TGCAGCGTTGAAGCAGCTAGCCAAGAGACCCAGTACTTC
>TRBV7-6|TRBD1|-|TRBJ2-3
CASSAARDRVDHTQYF
TGTGCCAGCAGCGCCGCCCGGGACAGGGTCGATCATACGCAGTATTTT
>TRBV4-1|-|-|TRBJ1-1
CASSQESANTEAFF
TGCGCCAGCAGCCAAGAATCCGCGAACACTGAAGCTTTCTTT
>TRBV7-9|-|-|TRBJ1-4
CASSLGGLRGGEKLFF
TGTGCCAGCAGCTTAGGAGGTTTAAGGGGAGGAGAAAAACTGTTTTTT
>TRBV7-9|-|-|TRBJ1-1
CASSITGPGDTEAFF
TGTGCCAGTAGCATTACCGGACCCGGTGACACTGAAGCTTTCTTT
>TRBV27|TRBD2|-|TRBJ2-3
CASSRTSGSTDTQYF
TGTGCCAGCAGCCGGACTAGCGGGAGCACCGATACGCAGTATTTT
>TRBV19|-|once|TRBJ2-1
CASSTGNPGPHEQFF
TGTGCCAGTAGTACAGGGAACCCGGGTCCCCATGAGCAGTTCTTC
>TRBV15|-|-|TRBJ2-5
CATSGTAGLQYF
TGTGCCACCAGCGGAACGGCAGGCCTTCAGTACTTC
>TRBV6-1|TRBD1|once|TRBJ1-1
CASSGGQGSFRNTEAFF
TGTGCCAGCAGTGGGGGACAGGGAAGTTTCCGAAACACTGAAGCTTTCTTT
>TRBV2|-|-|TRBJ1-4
CASSEEVATNEKLFF
TGTGCCAGCAGTGAAGAGGTTGCAACTAATGAAAAACTGTTTTTT
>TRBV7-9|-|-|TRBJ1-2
CASSLESGATNGYTF
TGTGCCAGCAGCTTAGAGTCGGGGGCGACGAATGGCTACACCTTC
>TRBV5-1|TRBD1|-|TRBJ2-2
CASSHGTGYTGELFF
TGCGCCAGCAGCCACGGGACAGGGTACACCGGGGAGCTGTTTTTT
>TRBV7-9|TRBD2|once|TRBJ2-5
CASSPRLAHNDNEETQYF
TGTGCCAGCAGCCCGAGACTAGCGCATAACGATAATGAAGAGACCCAGTACTTC
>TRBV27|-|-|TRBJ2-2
CASSLSRHTGELFF
TGTGCCAGCAGTTTATCGAGACACACCGGGGAGCTGTTTTTT
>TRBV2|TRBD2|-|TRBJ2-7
CASNEAGMSYEQYF
TGTGCCAGCAACGAAGCGGGAATGTCCTACGAGCAGTACTTC
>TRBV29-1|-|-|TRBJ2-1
CSVEGLASADDSYNEQFF
TGCAGCGTTGAAGGCTTGGCTTCCGCAGACGACTCCTACAATGAGCAGTTCTTC
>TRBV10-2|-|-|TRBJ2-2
CASSRRGAFGELFF
TGCGCCAGCAGTCGTCGGGGGGCGTTTGGGGAGCTGTTTTTT
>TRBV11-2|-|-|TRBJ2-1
CASTAGAEKQFF
TGTGCCAGCACAGCTGGGGCGGAGAAGCAGTTCTTC
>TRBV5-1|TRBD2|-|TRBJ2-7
CASSGRLAGAKAYEQYF
TGCGCCAGCAGCGGGAGACTAGCGGGAGCCAAAGCCTACGAGCAGTACTTC
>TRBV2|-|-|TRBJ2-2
CASRGRELFF
TGTGCCAGCAGAGGCAGGGAGCTGTTTTTT
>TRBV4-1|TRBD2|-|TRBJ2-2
CASSQGLAGLTGELFF
TGCGCCAGCAGCCAGGGACTAGCGGGATTGACCGGGGAGCTGTTTTTT
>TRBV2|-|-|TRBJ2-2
CASSEGGGGANPNTGELFF
TGTGCCAGCAGTGAGGGTGGAGGGGGCGCGAACCCGAACACCGGGGAGCTGTTTTTT
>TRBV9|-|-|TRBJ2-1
CASSPTPRQENEQFF
TGTGCCAGCAGCCCGACGCCCCGACAAGAAAATGAGCAGTTCTTC
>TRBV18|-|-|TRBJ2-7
CASSPKGSYSRETYEQYF
TGTGCCAGCTCACCAAAGGGGTCTTATTCCAGGGAGACCTACGAGCAGTACTTC
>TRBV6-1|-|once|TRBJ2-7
CASRTEPYEQYF
TGTGCCAGCAGGACAGAGCCCTACGAGCAGTACTTC
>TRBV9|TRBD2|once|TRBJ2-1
CASSWTSTGNEQFF
TGTGCCAGCAGCTGGACTAGCACAGGCAATGAGCAGTTCTTC
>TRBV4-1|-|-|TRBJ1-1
CASSKERGGRTEAFF
TGCGCCAGCAGCAAAGAAAGGGGGGGTAGAACTGAAGCTTTCTTT
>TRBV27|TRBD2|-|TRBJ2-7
CASRGARLAGPYSYEQYF
TGTGCCAGCAGGGGGGCGCGGCTAGCGGGACCATACTCCTACGAGCAGTACTTC
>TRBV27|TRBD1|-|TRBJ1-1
CASSVRGHTEAFF
TGTGCCAGCAGTGTGAGGGGGCATACTGAAGCTTTCTTT
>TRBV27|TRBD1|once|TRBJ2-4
CASSSKQGLRADIQYF
TGTGCCAGCAGCTCCAAACAGGGGCTAAGGGCGGACATTCAGTACTTC
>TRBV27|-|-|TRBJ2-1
CASSPPRAEGYHEQFF
TGTGCCAGCAGTCCACCCCGAGCCGAAGGGTACCATGAGCAGTTCTTC
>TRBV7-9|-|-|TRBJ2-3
CASPGIITDTQYF
TGTGCCAGCCCGGGAATTATCACAGATACGCAGTATTTT
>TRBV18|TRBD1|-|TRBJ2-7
CASSPVRQGAYEQYF
TGTGCCAGCTCACCGGTCAGACAGGGGGCCTACGAGCAGTACTTC
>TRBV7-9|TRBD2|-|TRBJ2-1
CASSPSSAGVDNEQFF
TGTGCCAGCAGCCCGAGTTCAGCGGGAGTCGACAATGAGCAGTTCTTC
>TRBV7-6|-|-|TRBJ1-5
CASSPIGRSGPQHF
TGTGCCAGCAGCCCGATCGGACGGAGCGGGCCCCAGCATTTT
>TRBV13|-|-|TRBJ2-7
CASSDRQHSYEQYF
TGTGCCAGCAGCGATCGACAGCACTCCTACGAGCAGTACTTC
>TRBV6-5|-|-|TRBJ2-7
CASTTGGASVGEQYF
TGTGCCAGCACCACGGGTGGGGCGAGTGTCGGGGAGCAGTACTTC
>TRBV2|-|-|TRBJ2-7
CASSETSSNEQYF
TGTGCCAGCAGTGAAACTTCCAGCAACGAGCAGTACTTC
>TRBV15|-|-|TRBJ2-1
CATSRARDLYNEQFF
TGTGCCACCAGCAGAGCGCGGGACCTATACAATGAGCAGTTCTTC
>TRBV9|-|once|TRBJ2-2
CASSANTGELFF
TGTGCCAGCAGCGCCAACACCGGGGAGCTGTTTTTT
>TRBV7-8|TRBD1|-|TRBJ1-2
CASSSGQGSYGYTF
TGTGCCAGCAGCTCGGGACAGGGGAGCTATGGCTACACCTTC
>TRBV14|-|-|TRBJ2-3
CASSRTSTDTQYF
TGTGCCAGCAGTCGGACTAGCACAGATACGCAGTATTTT
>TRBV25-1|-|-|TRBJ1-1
CARGTPNTEAFF
TGTGCCAGAGGGACACCGAACACTGAAGCTTTCTTT